These 32 T cell receptor beta chains came from one sample sequenced in a study of cytomegalovirus exposure and HLA in healthy donors. The PCR had 60 Vbeta and 13 Jbeta primers. TCRdb's copy holds only in-frame clones and misses some; the assay was immunoSEQ multiplex PCR. The sample lists about 100,000 clones; roughly 82% were seen once. Sequencing was performed on PBMCs. Receptors originate from a woman aged 18 to 35 in good health and CMV-seronegative.

V and J are TRBV6-5 and TRBJ1-6, with TRBD1 matching over 7 bases. This CDR3 region has 16 residues. Trimming removed 2 bases from V and 10 bases from J; junction bases left unmatched: 11. Germline CDR1 and CDR2: MNHEY and SVGAGI. In nucleotides, the CDR3 is TGTGCCAGCAGTTACCAAGAGGGGGACAGCTCATCACCCCTCCACTTT. This translates into CASSYQEGDSSSPLHF.

The V and J genes are TRBV28 and TRBJ1-1, with 9 bases that match TRBD1. The CDR3 totals 16 residues. With 5 bases clipped from V and 5 bases from J, the junction kept 12 bases outside the gene matches. Germline loops: CDR1 MDHEN, CDR2 SYDVKM. This chain's CDR3 is CASSIGQGWKRTEAFF. In nucleotides, the CDR3 is TGTGCCAGCAGTATAGGACAGGGGTGGAAGCGGACTGAAGCTTTCTTT. Based on the CDR3 plus reference TRBV28 and TRBJ1-1, the full variable domain is DVKVTQSSRYLVKRTGEKVFLECVQDMDHENMFWYRQDPGLGLRLIYFSYDVKMKEKGDIPEGYSVSREKKERFSLILESASTNQTSMYLCASSIGQGWKRTEAFFGQGTRLTVV.

This clone was picked up a small number of times. This chain links TRBV4-1 with TRBJ2-1; TRBD1 matches at 9 bases. The CDR3 contains 16 residues. Germline V gives CDR1 MGHRA, CDR2 YSYEKL. The J segment lost 2 bases and the V segment lost 1 base, leaving 3 bases of the junction unmatched. The CDR3: CASSQGQGGTYNEQFF. The CDR3 nucleotides are TGCGCCAGCAGCCAAGGACAGGGGGGTACCTACAATGAGCAGTTCTTC.

This chain uses TRBV28 with TRBJ2-1; 13 positions agree with TRBD2. The CDR3 totals 14 residues. V lost 6 bases and J lost 10; bases outside the gene matches: 6. CDR1 is MDHEN and CDR2 is SYDVKM in the germline V gene. The CDR3 reads CASRVVTSGREQFF. Here the CDR3 DNA reads TGTGCCAGCAGGGTCGTGACTAGCGGGAGGGAGCAGTTCTTC.

This chain joins TRBV28 and TRBJ2-5; possibly TRBD1 for D (6 bases). The germline CDR1 and CDR2 sequences are MDHEN and SYDVKM. V was cut by 6 bases and J by 4 bases, with 18 bases left in between. This CDR3 is built from 15 residues. DNA of the CDR3: TGTGCCAGCAGCTACTCCAGGGGAGCGAGAGAGACCCAGTACTTC. Translating gives CASSYSRGARETQYF.

The rearrangement joins TRBV5-1 to TRBJ1-2; D is possibly TRBD1 (5 bases). The CDR3 sequence is 14 residues long. V shed 0 bases and J shed 7 bases, with 13 bases lying between them. CDR1 and CDR2 (germline): SGHRS, YFSETQ. CDR3 sequence: CASSLEDGQGGYTF. DNA of the CDR3: TGCGCCAGCAGCTTGGAGGACGGCCAGGGTGGCTACACCTTC.

The chain recombines TRBV11-2 with TRBJ2-5; 7 nucleotides agree with TRBD1. V shed 5 bases and J 2 bases; nucleotides not matched to a gene: 2. Germline V CDR1 and CDR2: SGHAT, FQNNGV. CDR3 length: 13 residues. The CDR3 loop is CASSTRGQETQYF. The DNA for the CDR3 is TGTGCCAGCAGCACCAGGGGGCAAGAGACCCAGTACTTC.

This clone appeared a single time. V gene TRBV28 combines with J gene TRBJ2-3; D is uncertain. This CDR3 has 15 amino acids. Germline V gene lookup returns CDR1 MDHEN and CDR2 SYDVKM. Trimming cost V 4 bases and J 2 bases, with 13 bases left between them. The DNA for the CDR3 is TGTGCCAGCAGTTCCCGTCGGTCCTTCACAGATACGCAGTATTTT. Encoded protein: CASSSRRSFTDTQYF.

The chain has TRBV27 and TRBJ2-7; D remains unclear. Germline CDR1 is MNHEY and CDR2 is SMNVEV (reference sequence). V was pared by 2 bases and J by 6 bases, with 14 bases between. The CDR3 has 14 amino acids. The CDR3 bases are TGTGCCAGCAGTTTAGATCGGTCTACCACCGAGCAGTACTTC. Translated: CASSLDRSTTEQYF.

The chain is built from TRBV15 and TRBJ2-3; 12 bases agree with TRBD2. This CDR3 is 20 amino acids long. The V and J ends lost 0 bases and 2 bases, in that order; junction bases with no gene match: 12. Germline V gene sequence: CDR1 LNHNV, CDR2 YYDKDF (reference sequence). DNA of the CDR3: TGTGCCACCAGCAGAGATAATCGACTAGCGGGGGCCTTCTCCACAGATACGCAGTATTTT. Translated, it gives CATSRDNRLAGAFSTDTQYF. Full variable domain (rest looked up from reference TRBV15 and TRBJ2-3): DAMVIQNPRYQVTQFGKPVTLSCSQTLNHNVMYWYQQKSSQAPKLLFHYYDKDFNNEADTPDNFQSRRPNTSFCFLDIRSPGLGDTAMYLCATSRDNRLAGAFSTDTQYFGPGTRLTVL.

This clone has only one observation. The chain couples TRBV5-1 to TRBJ2-7; 7 bases are a match to TRBD1. In germline, CDR1 is SGHRS, CDR2 YFSETQ. Unmatched junction bases numbered 6, after V lost 6 bases and J lost 0 bases. The CDR3 is 14 amino acids. In nucleotides, the CDR3 is TGCGCCAGCACCCGGGACAGACCCTCCTACGAGCAGTACTTC. Translating it yields CASTRDRPSYEQYF.

This clone was seen a handful of times. The CDR3 region is CASSYSGRGSIYEQYF. The CDR3 DNA sequence: TGTGCCAGCAGTTATTCTGGCAGGGGCTCGATTTACGAGCAGTACTTC. The chain carries TRBV6-5 and TRBJ2-7, with TRBD1 as a possible D gene (6 bases). Per the germline V gene, CDR1 is MNHEY and CDR2 is SVGAGI. This CDR3 spans 16 amino acids. Trimming stripped 3 bases from V and 4 bases from J, with 19 bases between.

This chain links TRBV4-3 with TRBJ1-1; D might be TRBD1 (5 bases). Germline CDR1 reads LGHNA; CDR2 reads YSLEER. CDR3 length: 13 amino acids. V lost 2 bases to trimming and J lost 6 bases, with 10 bases between them. CDR3 amino acids: CASSQRGGAEAFF. CDR3 nucleotides: TGCGCCAGCAGCCAAAGGGGCGGGGCTGAAGCTTTCTTT.

V is TRBV28 and J is TRBJ2-2; TRBD1 matches at 8 bases. Losses at the gene ends were 3 bases for V and 6 bases for J; bases not matched to a gene: 0. The germline gives CDR1 MDHEN, CDR2 SYDVKM. CDR3 length: 13 amino acids. The CDR3 sequence is CASSFRGPGELFF. CDR3 in DNA: TGTGCCAGCAGTTTCAGGGGGCCCGGGGAGCTGTTTTTT. Full variable domain (rest looked up from reference TRBV28 and TRBJ2-2): DVKVTQSSRYLVKRTGEKVFLECVQDMDHENMFWYRQDPGLGLRLIYFSYDVKMKEKGDIPEGYSVSREKKERFSLILESASTNQTSMYLCASSFRGPGELFFGEGSRLTVL.

This chain joins TRBV19 and TRBJ1-2, with D tentatively TRBD1 (5 bases). V lost 2 bases to trimming and J lost 4 bases, with 8 bases between them. The CDR3 has 13 amino acids. From germline, CDR1 is LNHDA and CDR2 SQIVND (reference sequence). DNA of the CDR3: TGTGCCAGTAGTATACGGGGGGGCTATGGCTACACCTTC. Protein: CASSIRGGYGYTF.

This clone was seen a few times. The chain joins TRBV19 to TRBJ1-2, with D unclear. The germline V gene has CDR1 LNHDA and CDR2 SQIVND (reference sequence). The V end lost 2 bases, the J end lost 0 bases, and 16 bases lay between the germline ends. This CDR3 region has 17 residues. CDR3 protein: CASSILRGPNANYGYTF. The CDR3 DNA reads as TGTGCCAGTAGTATATTAAGAGGTCCCAATGCTAACTATGGCTACACCTTC. Complete variable domain (other parts from reference TRBV19 and TRBJ1-2): DGGITQSPKYLFRKEGQNVTLSCEQNLNHDAMYWYRQDPGQGLRLIYYSQIVNDFQKGDIAEGYSVSREKKESFPLTVTSAQKNPTAFYLCASSILRGPNANYGYTFGSGTRLTVV.

This chain connects TRBV5-4 to TRBJ2-4, with TRBD2 matching over 7 bases. CDR3 length: 16 residues. Germline V gives CDR1 SGHNT, CDR2 YYREEE (reference sequence). With V trimmed by 4 bases and J by 6 bases, 13 bases remained unmatched. CDR3 sequence: CASSMKLPGGLNIQYF. The CDR3 bases are TGTGCCAGCAGCATGAAACTCCCGGGGGGTTTAAACATTCAGTACTTC.

The chain employs TRBV10-3 and TRBJ1-1; D possibly corresponds to TRBD1 (5 bases). There are 13 residues in the CDR3. Germline-derived CDR1 and CDR2 are ENHRY and SYGVKD. V lost 6 bases, J lost 8 bases, and 16 bases lay in between. For the CDR3, the DNA is TGTGCCATCAGCGAGAGACAGCAAGAGGAAGCTTTCTTT. It codes for CAISERQQEEAFF.

V and J are TRBV4-3 and TRBJ2-1; 7 bases are a match to TRBD1. Germline-derived CDR1 and CDR2 are LGHNA and YSLEER. V lost 5 bases, J lost 4 bases, and 8 bases stayed unmatched. This CDR3 has 15 amino acids. CDR3 in DNA: TGCGCCAGCAGCTACCGGGACAGCGAGTACAATGAGCAGTTCTTC. Its translation: CASSYRDSEYNEQFF.

This clone appeared a single time. V and J are TRBV28 and TRBJ2-2; 7 bases are a match to TRBD1. The length of the CDR3 is 16 residues. V lost 2 bases and J lost 0; bases outside the gene matches: 3. Germline V CDR1 and CDR2: MDHEN, SYDVKM. The CDR3 region has the DNA TGTGCCAGCAGTTTAATCGGGACAGCGAACACCGGGGAGCTGTTTTTT. Translating gives CASSLIGTANTGELFF.

V and J are TRBV5-1 and TRBJ2-1; D possibly corresponds to TRBD2 (6 bases). Trimming cost V 0 bases and J 7 bases, with 8 bases left between them. CDR3 size: 13 residues. The germline CDR1 and CDR2 sequences are SGHRS and YFSETQ. This CDR3 reads CASSLGGLNEQFF. As DNA, the CDR3 is TGCGCCAGCAGCTTGGGGGGACTTAATGAGCAGTTCTTC.

The rearrangement uses TRBV4-1 and TRBJ1-5; D possibly corresponds to TRBD1 (6 bases). The CDR3 is made up of 15 amino acids. Trimming took 0 bases from V and 1 from J, leaving 7 bases between them. The germline V gene encodes CDR1 MGHRA and CDR2 YSYEKL. CDR3 DNA sequence: TGCGCCAGCAGCCAAGACGGGACAAGCAATCAGCCCCAGCATTTT. Encoded protein: CASSQDGTSNQPQHF.

The chain recombines TRBV9 with TRBJ2-1; D not resolved. Trimming removed 0 bases from V and 8 bases from J, with 6 bases in between. The CDR3 has 12 amino acids. Germline assignment: CDR1 SGDLS and CDR2 YYNGEE. CDR3 in amino acids: CASSVAFHEQFF. The CDR3 DNA reads as TGTGCCAGCAGCGTAGCTTTTCATGAGCAGTTCTTC.

V and J are TRBV2 and TRBJ2-1; D not certain. This CDR3 contains 14 residues. CDR1 and CDR2 from the germline V gene are SNHLY and FYNNEI. Trimming pared 6 bases from V and 3 bases from J, leaving 12 bases between. In DNA, the CDR3 is TGTGCCAGCAGCCTTCTGACTGGCTACAATGAGCAGTTCTTC. Amino acid sequence: CASSLLTGYNEQFF.

This chain connects TRBV7-9 to TRBJ2-2, with TRBD2 matching over 8 bases. CDR3 length: 14 residues. Trimming at V came to 3 bases and at J to 7 bases, leaving 4 bases not matched to a gene. Germline CDR1 SEHNR, CDR2 FQNEAQ (reference sequence). As DNA, the CDR3 is TGTGCCAGCAGCTTCGGGGGGGGAAGCGGGGAGCTGTTTTTT. Translation gives CASSFGGGSGELFF.

This chain joins TRBV7-2 and TRBJ2-2, with 9 bases matching TRBD2. CDR3 length equals 17 residues. Trimming took 3 bases from V and 6 from J; bases not matched to a gene: 11. Germline V gene lookup returns CDR1 SGHTA and CDR2 FQGNSA. CDR3 in amino acids: CASSFRPLAGGAGELFF. The CDR3 DNA reads as TGTGCCAGCAGCTTTAGGCCCCTGGCGGGGGGGGCCGGGGAGCTGTTTTTT. The full variable domain, its missing parts supplied by reference TRBV7-2 and TRBJ2-2, is GAGVSQSPSNKVTEKGKDVELRCDPISGHTALYWYRQSLGQGLEFLIYFQGNSAPDKSGLPSDRFSAERTGGSVSTLTIQRTQQEDSAVYLCASSFRPLAGGAGELFFGEGSRLTVL.

This chain links TRBV29-1 with TRBJ2-3; 12 nucleotides match TRBD2. Germline loops: CDR1 SQVTM, CDR2 ANQGSEA. The CDR3 totals 14 residues. The ends lost 8 bases at V and 4 bases at J; junction bases unmatched: 7. The DNA of the CDR3 is TGCAGCCTTTCTAGCGGGAGGGCGGCAGATACGCAGTATTTT. Translation: CSLSSGRAADTQYF.

This sequence joins TRBV6-6 and TRBJ2-1; D not certain. V lost 0 bases to trimming and J lost 5 bases, with 8 bases between them. The germline gives CDR1 MNHNY, CDR2 SVGAGI (reference sequence). This CDR3 is built from 14 residues. This CDR3 reads CASSYSAEDNEQFF. CDR3 nucleotide sequence: TGTGCCAGCAGTTACTCCGCCGAGGACAATGAGCAGTTCTTC.

This chain uses TRBV30 with TRBJ1-6, with D possibly TRBD1 on 5 matching bases. Trimming stripped 0 bases from V and 9 bases from J, with 12 bases between. The V gene's germline CDR1 is GTSNPN and CDR2 SVGIG (reference sequence). CDR3 length: 14 residues. CDR3 coding DNA: TGTGCCTGGAGTGTACAGGTGGAAATTTCACCCCTCCACTTT. Protein sequence: CAWSVQVEISPLHF.

This clone was observed a few times. This chain connects TRBV4-3 to TRBJ1-5; 9 bases line up with TRBD1. J lost 6 bases, V lost 3 bases, and 6 bases had no gene match. The germline CDR1 and CDR2 sequences are LGHNA and YSLEER. This CDR3 spans 15 amino acids. CDR3 coding DNA: TGCGCCAGCAGCCAGGAAAGACAGGGGGTTCAGCCCCAGCATTTT. This sequence encodes CASSQERQGVQPQHF.

The rearrangement uses TRBV18 and TRBJ1-5; the match to TRBD1 covers 10 bases. The CDR3 sequence is 14 residues long. The V gene's germline CDR1 is KGHSH and CDR2 LQKENI. Trimming at V came to 4 bases and at J to 5 bases, leaving 2 bases not matched to a gene. The DNA of the CDR3 is TGTGCCAGCTCACGTGGGACAGGGGATCAGCCCCAGCATTTT. Residues: CASSRGTGDQPQHF.

The chain uses TRBV7-9 and TRBJ2-3; 7 bases agree with TRBD2. Germline V gene data show CDR1 as SEHNR and CDR2 as FQNEAQ (reference sequence). The CDR3 consists of 16 residues. J gave up 0 bases and V 5 bases, and 8 bases lay outside the gene matches. The CDR3 sequence is CASSPRDYSSTDTQYF. The DNA of the CDR3 is TGTGCCAGCAGCCCCCGGGACTACTCTAGCACAGATACGCAGTATTTT. The full variable domain, its missing parts supplied by reference TRBV7-9 and TRBJ2-3, is DTGVSQNPRHKITKRGQNVTFRCDPISEHNRLYWYRQTLGQGPEFLTYFQNEAQLEKSRLLSDRFSAERPKGSFSTLEIQRTEQGDSAMYLCASSPRDYSSTDTQYFGPGTRLTVL.